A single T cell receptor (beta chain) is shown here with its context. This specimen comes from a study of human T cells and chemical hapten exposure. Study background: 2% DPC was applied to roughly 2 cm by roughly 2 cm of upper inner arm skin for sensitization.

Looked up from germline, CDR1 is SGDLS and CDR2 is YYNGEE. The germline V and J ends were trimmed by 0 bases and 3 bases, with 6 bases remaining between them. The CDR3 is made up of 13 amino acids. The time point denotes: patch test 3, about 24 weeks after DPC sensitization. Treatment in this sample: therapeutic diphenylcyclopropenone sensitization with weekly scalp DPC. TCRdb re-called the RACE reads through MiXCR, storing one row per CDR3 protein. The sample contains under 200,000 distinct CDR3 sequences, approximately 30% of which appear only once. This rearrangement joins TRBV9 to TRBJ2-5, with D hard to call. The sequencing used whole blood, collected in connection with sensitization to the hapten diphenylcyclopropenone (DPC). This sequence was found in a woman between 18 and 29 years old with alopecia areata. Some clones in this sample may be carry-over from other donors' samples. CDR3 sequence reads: CASSVGTEETQYF. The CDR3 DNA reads TGTGCCAGCAGCGTAGGGACGGAAGAGACCCAGTACTTC.